A selection of T cell receptor beta chains follows, all from one sample in a study of blood T cell repertoires in COVID-19. Assay used: immunoSEQ multiplex PCR; TCRdb lists only in-frame clones, some missing. Of roughly 260,000 clones in the sample, more than 70% were seen once. Input material: peripheral blood. The receptors shown here come from a woman between 50 and 59 years old with acute or convalescent COVID-19. CDR3s include the opening cysteine and the closing phenylalanine or tryptophan. The order of the fields is CDR3 DNA, CDR3 protein, V gene, J gene, clone size, D gene. A D gene is named only where the DNA matches it firmly. Clone size, where shown, is once, few, many, or a class for clones that have expanded.

CDR3 DNA: TGTGCCAGCAGCTTACCGGGAGACGGGGAGCTGTTTTTT; CDR3 protein: CASSLPGDGELFF; V gene: TRBV7-9; J gene: TRBJ2-2; clone size: NA; D gene: NA
CDR3 DNA: TGTGCCAGCAGTTTATCGGGACTAGCGGGAGTCGCTTACAATGAGCAGTTCTTC; CDR3 protein: CASSLSGLAGVAYNEQFF; V gene: TRBV28; J gene: TRBJ2-1; clone size: NA; D gene: TRBD2
CDR3 DNA: TGTGCCAGCAGCTTGCAAGGCAACACAGGACCCTCTGGAAACACCATATATTTT; CDR3 protein: CASSLQGNTGPSGNTIYF; V gene: TRBV5-6; J gene: TRBJ1-3; clone size: NA; D gene: NA
CDR3 DNA: TGTGCCAGCAGTTTCCAGGGAGCGGCGGGAGGCAATGAGCAGTTCTTC; CDR3 protein: CASSFQGAAGGNEQFF; V gene: TRBV27; J gene: TRBJ2-1; clone size: few; D gene: TRBD2
CDR3 DNA: TGTGCCAGCGTCCAAGGACTAGCGGAAGAGACCCAGTACTTC; CDR3 protein: CASVQGLAEETQYF; V gene: TRBV6-5; J gene: TRBJ2-5; clone size: NA; D gene: TRBD2
CDR3 DNA: TGCAGCGTTGACGACAGGGGAGGCACTGAAGCTTTCTTT; CDR3 protein: CSVDDRGGTEAFF; V gene: TRBV29-1; J gene: TRBJ1-1; clone size: NA; D gene: TRBD1
CDR3 DNA: TGTGCCAGCAGTGGACAGTCGCGTGAAAAACTGTTTTTT; CDR3 protein: CASSGQSREKLFF; V gene: TRBV12-3/TRBV12-4; J gene: TRBJ1-4; clone size: NA; D gene: NA
CDR3 DNA: TGTGCCACCAGTGACGTGACAGGGACCGGGGAGCTGTTTTTT; CDR3 protein: CATSDVTGTGELFF; V gene: TRBV24-1; J gene: TRBJ2-2; clone size: NA; D gene: TRBD1
CDR3 DNA: TGCAGCGTAGATGACCGGGGGGACGAGCAGTACTTC; CDR3 protein: CSVDDRGDEQYF; V gene: TRBV29-1; J gene: TRBJ2-7; clone size: NA; D gene: TRBD2
CDR3 DNA: TGTGCCAGCAGCGTTACAGGGGTGGAAGAAAAACTGTTTTTT; CDR3 protein: CASSVTGVEEKLFF; V gene: TRBV9; J gene: TRBJ1-4; clone size: NA; D gene: TRBD1
CDR3 DNA: TGTGCCAGCAGCCCCGGGGGGGGGAGAAATTACAATGAGCAGTTCTTC; CDR3 protein: CASSPGGGRNYNEQFF; V gene: TRBV7-6; J gene: TRBJ2-1; clone size: few; D gene: TRBD2
CDR3 DNA: TGTGCCAGCAGCCAAGATTGGGCAGGGGGCGTGGTAGACACTGAAGCTTTCTTT; CDR3 protein: CASSQDWAGGVVDTEAFF; V gene: TRBV3-1/TRBV3-2; J gene: TRBJ1-1; clone size: once; D gene: TRBD1
CDR3 DNA: TGTGCCAGCAGCCTATCCGGGACAGGGGGGAACTATGGCTACACCTTC; CDR3 protein: CASSLSGTGGNYGYTF; V gene: TRBV7-9; J gene: TRBJ1-2; clone size: NA; D gene: TRBD1
CDR3 DNA: TGTGCCAGCAGTTACTCGATGACAGAAGAGACCCAGTACTTC; CDR3 protein: CASSYSMTEETQYF; V gene: TRBV6-6; J gene: TRBJ2-5; clone size: NA; D gene: NA
CDR3 DNA: TGTGCCAGCAGCCAAGGCGGCAATCAGCCCCAGCATTTT; CDR3 protein: CASSQGGNQPQHF; V gene: TRBV14; J gene: TRBJ1-5; clone size: NA; D gene: NA
CDR3 DNA: TGTGCCAGCTCACCAGTCGGGGGAAATCAGCCCCAGCATTTT; CDR3 protein: CASSPVGGNQPQHF; V gene: TRBV18; J gene: TRBJ1-5; clone size: once; D gene: NA
CDR3 DNA: TGTGCCAGTAGTCCATACCGTAGCGTTCCGCCCCAGCATTTT; CDR3 protein: CASSPYRSVPPQHF; V gene: TRBV19; J gene: TRBJ1-5; clone size: NA; D gene: NA
CDR3 DNA: TGTGCCAGCAGCCCCAGACAGGGGGCATCAGATACGCAGTATTTT; CDR3 protein: CASSPRQGASDTQYF; V gene: TRBV7-3; J gene: TRBJ2-3; clone size: NA; D gene: TRBD1
CDR3 DNA: TGTGCCAGCAGCCCCCCTAACAGCTATGGCTACACCTTC; CDR3 protein: CASSPPNSYGYTF; V gene: TRBV7-9; J gene: TRBJ1-2; clone size: NA; D gene: NA
CDR3 DNA: TGCGCCAGCAGTCAACGGCCAGGGGAGAGGCAGCCCCAGCATTTT; CDR3 protein: CASSQRPGERQPQHF; V gene: TRBV23-1; J gene: TRBJ1-5; clone size: NA; D gene: NA
CDR3 DNA: TGTGCCAGCAGTGATGGGGCGGGAAGGGAGACCCAGTACTTC; CDR3 protein: CASSDGAGRETQYF; V gene: TRBV28; J gene: TRBJ2-5; clone size: NA; D gene: NA
CDR3 DNA: TGTGCCAGCAGCTTAGGCGGCGGGGAGACCCAGTACTTC; CDR3 protein: CASSLGGGETQYF; V gene: TRBV11-3; J gene: TRBJ2-5; clone size: once; D gene: NA
CDR3 DNA: TGTGCCAGCAGTTACGCCAGGGGGGTCTACGAGCAGTACTTC; CDR3 protein: CASSYARGVYEQYF; V gene: TRBV6-5; J gene: TRBJ2-7; clone size: NA; D gene: NA
CDR3 DNA: TGTGCCACCAGTGGCCTAAGGGGGTCCCACTCCGGGGCCAACGTCCTGACTTTC; CDR3 protein: CATSGLRGSHSGANVLTF; V gene: TRBV24-1; J gene: TRBJ2-6; clone size: NA; D gene: NA
CDR3 DNA: TGTGCCAGCATTCCAACAGGGTCCAAAAACATTCAGTACTTC; CDR3 protein: CASIPTGSKNIQYF; V gene: TRBV28; J gene: TRBJ2-4; clone size: NA; D gene: NA
CDR3 DNA: TGTGCCATCAGTGGCACAGGACTAGCGGACAGCACAGATACGCAGTATTTT; CDR3 protein: CAISGTGLADSTDTQYF; V gene: TRBV10-3; J gene: TRBJ2-3; clone size: once; D gene: TRBD2
CDR3 DNA: TGTGCCAGCAGCGATGACAGGGCTGGCACAGATACGCAGTATTTT; CDR3 protein: CASSDDRAGTDTQYF; V gene: TRBV6-2/TRBV6-3; J gene: TRBJ2-3; clone size: NA; D gene: TRBD1